The T cell receptor (beta chain) under discussion was sequenced for a study of shared clonotypes between healthy human individuals. Whole-study results and caveats: Only blood was sampled; tissue repertoires likely differ. Rarefaction indicated that sorted-subset sequencing remained incomplete although depth was large.

Approximately 30,000 T cell genomes (approximately 210 ng DNA) went into each sorted-subset replicate. Assay used: immunoSEQ multiplex PCR; TCRdb lists only in-frame clones, some missing. This table has 950,000 to 1,100,000 clones, 75% to 80% appearing once. The CDR3 has 15 residues. The germline V gene encodes CDR1 SGHDN and CDR2 FVKESK. Trimming cost V 1 base and J 0 bases, with 4 bases left between them. A note on this clone: Its antigen is undetermined.

Recent acute infections and vaccinations were absent in the healthy HIV-negative adult donors. This TCR was recovered from a man between 18 and 35 years old in good health. Some clones in this sample may be carry-over from other donors' samples. V gene TRBV14 combines with J gene TRBJ2-6, with unresolved D. Material: memory CD4+ T cells from PBMCs. This sample's subset: CD45RA-negative fraction. CDR3 amino acids: CASSQAVSGANVLTF. The CDR3 bases are TGTGCCAGCAGCCAAGCCGTCTCTGGGGCCAACGTCCTGACTTTC.